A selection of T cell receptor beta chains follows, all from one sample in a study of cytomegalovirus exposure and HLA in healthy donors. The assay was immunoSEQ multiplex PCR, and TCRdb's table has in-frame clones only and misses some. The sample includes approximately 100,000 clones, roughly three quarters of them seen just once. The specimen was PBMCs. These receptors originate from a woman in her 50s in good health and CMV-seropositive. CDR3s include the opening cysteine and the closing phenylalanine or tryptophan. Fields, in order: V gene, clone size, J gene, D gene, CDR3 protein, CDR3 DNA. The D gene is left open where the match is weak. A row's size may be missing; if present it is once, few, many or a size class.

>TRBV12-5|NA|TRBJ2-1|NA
CASGLVQGFGDEQFF
TGTGCTAGTGGTTTGGTACAGGGCTTTGGGGATGAGCAGTTCTTC
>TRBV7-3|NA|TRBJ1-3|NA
CASQGSGNTIYF
TGTGCCAGCCAGGGCTCTGGAAACACCATATATTTT
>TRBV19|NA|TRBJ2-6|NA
CASSRGSGANVLTF
TGTGCCAGTAGTCGGGGTTCTGGGGCCAACGTCCTGACTTTC
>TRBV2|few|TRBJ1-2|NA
CATTGQKFNGYTF
TGTGCCACCACAGGTCAGAAGTTTAATGGCTACACCTTC
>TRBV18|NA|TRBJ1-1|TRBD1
CASSPRTGGLGTEAFF
TGTGCCAGCTCACCAAGGACAGGGGGCCTTGGCACTGAAGCTTTCTTT
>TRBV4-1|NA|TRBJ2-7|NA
CASSPRDSTYEQYF
TGCGCCAGCAGCCCCCGGGACTCTACCTACGAGCAGTACTTC
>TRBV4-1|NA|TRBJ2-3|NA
CASGSGPNADTQYF
TGCGCCAGTGGTAGCGGTCCTAATGCAGATACGCAGTATTTT
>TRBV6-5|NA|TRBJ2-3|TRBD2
CASSLLAGGPHTQYF
TGTGCCAGCAGCCTACTAGCGGGAGGGCCCCATACGCAGTATTTT
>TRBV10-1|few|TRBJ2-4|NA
CASSDTITGWNIQYF
TGCGCCAGCAGTGACACGATTACAGGGTGGAACATTCAGTACTTC
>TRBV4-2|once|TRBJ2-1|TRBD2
CASSQEQREIAGAEQFF
TGTGCCAGCAGCCAAGAACAGCGGGAGATAGCGGGGGCAGAGCAGTTCTTC
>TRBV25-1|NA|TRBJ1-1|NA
CASRLHEGTEAFF
TGTGCCAGCAGACTCCATGAGGGAACTGAAGCTTTCTTT
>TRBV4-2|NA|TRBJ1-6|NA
CASSPDIIGSPLHF
TGTGCCAGCAGCCCCGACATCATAGGTTCACCCCTCCACTTT
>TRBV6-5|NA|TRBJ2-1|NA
CASILRGSNEQFF
TGTGCCAGCATCTTACGGGGGAGTAATGAGCAGTTCTTC
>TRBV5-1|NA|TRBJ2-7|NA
CASSVPTYEQYF
TGCGCCAGCAGCGTACCCACATACGAGCAGTACTTC
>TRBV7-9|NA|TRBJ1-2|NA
CASSLATGDYGYTF
TGTGCCAGCAGCTTAGCGACCGGAGACTATGGCTACACCTTC
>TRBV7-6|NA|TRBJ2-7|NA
CASSSAEDRYEQYF
TGTGCCAGCAGCTCAGCGGAGGATCGTTACGAGCAGTACTTC
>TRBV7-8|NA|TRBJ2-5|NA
CASSLERPGEGTQETQYF
TGTGCCAGCAGCTTAGAGAGGCCGGGTGAGGGGACTCAAGAGACCCAGTACTTC
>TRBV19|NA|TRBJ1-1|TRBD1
CASSTRDRGLTEAFF
TGTGCCAGTAGTACCCGGGACAGGGGGCTTACTGAAGCTTTCTTT
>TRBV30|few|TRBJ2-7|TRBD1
CAWSYPDRGHEQYF
TGTGCCTGGAGTTATCCGGACAGGGGCCACGAGCAGTACTTC
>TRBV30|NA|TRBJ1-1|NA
CAWSPLVPNTEAFF
TGCGCTTGGAGTCCTCTTGTTCCGAACACTGAAGCTTTCTTT
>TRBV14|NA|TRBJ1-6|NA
CASSLGTGRNSPLHF
TGTGCCAGCAGCCTCGGCACAGGGCGTAATTCACCCCTCCACTTT
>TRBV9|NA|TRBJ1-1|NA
CASSNTPGTEAFF
TGTGCCAGCAGCAACACCCCGGGGACTGAAGCTTTCTTT
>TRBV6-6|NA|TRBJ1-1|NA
CASSDSGEAFF
TGTGCCAGCAGTGACAGTGGTGAAGCTTTCTTT
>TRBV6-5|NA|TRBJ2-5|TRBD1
CASTGDRGVVATQYF
TGTGCCAGCACCGGGGACAGGGGTGTTGTGGCGACCCAGTACTTC
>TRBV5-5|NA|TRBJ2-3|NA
CASSPSTDTQYF
TGTGCCAGCAGTCCTTCCACAGATACGCAGTATTTT
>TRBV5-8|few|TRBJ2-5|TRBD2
CASSLGLAGLTAETQYF
TGTGCCAGCAGCTTGGGTCTAGCGGGCCTCACGGCAGAGACCCAGTACTTC
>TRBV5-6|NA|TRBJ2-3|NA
CASSPGPGGRDTQYF
TGTGCCAGCAGCCCGGGCCCAGGAGGTCGGGATACGCAGTATTTT
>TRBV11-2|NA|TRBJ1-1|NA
CASSLGIGGEAFF
TGTGCCAGCAGCTTAGGCATCGGCGGTGAAGCTTTCTTT